One T cell receptor beta chain is described in this entry. Methods used by the authors: Amplified reference gene primers provided the basis for estimating nucleated cell counts. TCRdb keeps only in-frame clones here, not all; method: immunoSEQ multiplex PCR. V and J calls plus clone size are reproduced from that table; the DNA served to infer D and trimming. The table has fewer than 300,000 clones, 70% to 90% seen once. This entry belongs to a study of blood T cell repertoires in COVID-19. Study-level information: Whether acute or convalescent, the COVID-19 samples came from the United States, Italy and Spain.

Looked up from germline, CDR1 is SEHNR and CDR2 is FQNEAQ (reference sequence). Trimming at V came to 1 base and at J to 9 bases, leaving 4 bases not matched to a gene. The CDR3 totals 13 residues. The sequencing sample was made of peripheral blood. The source of this sequence is a man aged 50 to 59 with active or convalescent COVID-19. The chain joins TRBV7-9 to TRBJ2-7; 9 bases fit TRBD2. The CDR3 DNA is TGTGCCAGCAGCTTAGGACTAGCGGTCCCGCAGTACTTC. Its translation is CASSLGLAVPQYF.